The present T cell receptor beta chain was sequenced within a study of Graves' ophthalmopathy and Graves' hyperthyroidism. Turning to the study itself: Peripheral blood was gathered at the point of initial diagnosis, before any treatment started.

With 5 bases removed from V and 8 bases from J, the gap between germline ends came to 12 bases. Germline lookup yields CDR1 LNHDA and CDR2 SQIVND (reference sequence). The CDR3 has 12 residues. RNA transcripts were the source from which TCR beta CDR3 regions were amplified. First-round RT-PCR relied on HTBI primers, and a second-round multiplex PCR came next. TCRdb reanalysed the multiplex PCR reads using MiXCR and keeps one entry per CDR3 protein. Here the sample spans approximately 480,000 distinct CDR3 sequences, approximately 15% being singletons. This TCR derives from a woman aged 25 to 45 with Graves' ophthalmopathy. Sequencing input: blood. The chain carries TRBV19 and TRBJ1-1; D gene unclear. For the CDR3, the DNA is TGTGCCAGTAGTGAGGGCCTAAGGGAAGCTTTCTTT. This encodes CASSEGLREAFF.